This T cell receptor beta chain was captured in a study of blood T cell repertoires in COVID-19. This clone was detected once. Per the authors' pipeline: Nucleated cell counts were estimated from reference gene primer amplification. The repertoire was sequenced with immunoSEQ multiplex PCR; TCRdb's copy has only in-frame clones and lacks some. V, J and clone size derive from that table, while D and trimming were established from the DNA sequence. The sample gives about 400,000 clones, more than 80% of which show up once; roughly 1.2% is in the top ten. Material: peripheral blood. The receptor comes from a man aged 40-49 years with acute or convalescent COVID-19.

The CDR3 DNA sequence: TGTGCCAGCAGCTCGGGACAGCTCCTTTCGGGTCAAGAGACCCAGTACTTC. Amino acid sequence: CASSSGQLLSGQETQYF. J is TRBJ2-5 and V is TRBV7-2; 7 bases map to TRBD1. The V segment lost 4 bases and the J segment 2 bases; nucleotides outside the gene matches: 13. CDR3 length equals 17 residues. Germline CDR1 and CDR2: SGHTA and FQGNSA.